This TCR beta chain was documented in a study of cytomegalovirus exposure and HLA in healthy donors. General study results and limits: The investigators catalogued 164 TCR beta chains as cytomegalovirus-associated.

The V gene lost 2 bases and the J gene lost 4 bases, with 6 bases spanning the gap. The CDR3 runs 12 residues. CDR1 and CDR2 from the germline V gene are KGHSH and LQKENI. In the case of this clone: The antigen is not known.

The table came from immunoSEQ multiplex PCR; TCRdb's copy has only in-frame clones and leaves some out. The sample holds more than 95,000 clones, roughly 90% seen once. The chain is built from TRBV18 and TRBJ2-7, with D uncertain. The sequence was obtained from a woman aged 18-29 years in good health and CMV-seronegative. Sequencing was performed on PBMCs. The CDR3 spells CASSPGPYEQYF. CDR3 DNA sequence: TGTGCCAGCTCACCAGGGCCTTACGAGCAGTACTTC.